A single sample gave rise to the 19 T cell receptor beta chains below, sequenced in a study of siplizumab effects on memory and regulatory T cells. Profiling relied on immunoSEQ multiplex PCR, and the TCRdb table lists in-frame clones only, not all of them. Here the sample spans 65,000 to 85,000 clones, 93% being singletons. The sample comprised CD8+ T cells sorted from blood. The receptors were sampled from a human donor in good health.

The chain recombines TRBV5-4 with TRBJ2-5, with TRBD1 identical over 11 bases. Matching the DNA end better, TRBJ2-7 makes the J call doubtful. Germline CDR1 is SGHNT and CDR2 is YYREEE (reference sequence). The CDR3 runs to 13 residues. CDR3 bases: TGTGCCAGCAACCTGGGACAGGGGGACGAGCAGTACTTC. Amino acids: CASNLGQGDEQYF.

The rearrangement links TRBV18 to TRBJ1-4, with no clear D. The V gene lost 3 bases and the J gene lost 0 bases, with 5 bases spanning the gap. Germline V CDR1 and CDR2: KGHSH, LQKENI. The CDR3 is 14 residues long. This CDR3 is CASSPQATNEKLFF. CDR3 coding DNA: TGTGCCAGCTCACCGCAAGCAACTAATGAAAAACTGTTTTTT.

V is TRBV28 and J is TRBJ1-2, with D possibly being TRBD1 (6 bases). Trimming stripped 2 bases from V and 3 bases from J, with 13 bases between. This CDR3 has 15 amino acids. CDR1 and CDR2 (germline): MDHEN, SYDVKM. The DNA for the CDR3 is TGTGCCAGCAGTTTACCAGGGGAGGAAGACTATGGCTACACCTTC. Translation: CASSLPGEEDYGYTF.

This chain connects TRBV27 to TRBJ2-3; no clear D gene. Deletions cut 3 bases from V and 3 bases from J, with 10 bases between. This CDR3 comprises 14 residues. CDR1 is MNHEY and CDR2 is SMNVEV in the germline V gene (reference sequence). CDR3 nucleotides: TGTGCCAGCAGTTTCACGGGCCTGACAGATACGCAGTATTTT. This gives the protein CASSFTGLTDTQYF.

The gene calls are TRBV11-2 and TRBJ1-2; D not resolved. Germline CDR1 reads SGHAT; CDR2 reads FQNNGV. The CDR3 covers 15 residues. Trimming took off 9 bases at V and 4 bases at J, with 21 bases between the two ends. CDR3 coding DNA: TGTGCCAGTCAACAGAGCCAGGAATCTGTCTATGGCTACACCTTC. It specifies CASQQSQESVYGYTF. The full variable domain, in which reference TRBV11-2 and TRBJ1-2 provide the parts outside the CDR3, is EAGVAQSPRYKIIEKRQSVAFWCNPISGHATLYWYQQILGQGPKLLIQFQNNGVVDDSQLPKDRFSAERLKGVDSTLKIQPAKLEDSAVYLCASQQSQESVYGYTFGSGTRLTVV.

V and J are TRBV9 and TRBJ2-3; 10 nucleotides align to TRBD2. Germline V CDR1 and CDR2: SGDLS, YYNGEE. The CDR3 is 15 amino acids. With 4 bases clipped from V and 1 base from J, the junction kept 3 bases outside the gene matches. CDR3 amino acids: CASSPGTSGTDTQYF. CDR3 nucleotides: TGTGCCAGCAGCCCCGGGACTAGCGGCACAGATACGCAGTATTTT. Looking up the rest from reference TRBV9 and TRBJ2-3 gives the full variable domain: DSGVTQTPKHLITATGQRVTLRCSPRSGDLSVYWYQQSLDQGLQFLIQYYNGEERAKGNILERFSAQQFPDLHSELNLSSLELGDSALYFCASSPGTSGTDTQYFGPGTRLTVL.

The V call is TRBV28, the J call TRBJ1-4; TRBD1 aligns across 8 bases. Per germline, CDR1 MDHEN and CDR2 SYDVKM. The length of the CDR3 is 14 residues. Trimming at V came to 3 bases and at J to 6 bases, leaving 3 bases not matched to a gene. CDR3 amino acids: CASSFRGRDEKLFF. CDR3 sequence (DNA): TGTGCCAGCAGTTTCAGGGGGCGAGATGAAAAACTGTTTTTT.

The chain joins TRBV19 to TRBJ2-7; D unclear. The CDR3 length is 15 residues. Between the trimmed V and J ends, which lost 3 bases and 3 bases, there was a span of 15 bases. CDR1 and CDR2 (germline): LNHDA, SQIVND (reference sequence). CDR3 in DNA: TGTGCCAGTAGTATGGTAGCCAGGTCCCTCTACGAGCAGTACTTC. This gives the protein CASSMVARSLYEQYF.

The chain uses TRBV25-1 and TRBJ2-3; the D is unclear. This CDR3 comprises 13 residues. V was shortened by 5 bases and J by 2 bases, with 8 bases between the two germline ends. Germline assignment: CDR1 MGHDK and CDR2 SYGVNS. The CDR3 DNA reads as TGTGCCAGCAGTTACGAGTCCACAGATACGCAGTATTTT. Translated, it gives CASSYESTDTQYF.

The chain combines TRBV11-2 with TRBJ2-3; D could derive from TRBD1 or TRBD2 (7 bases each). The CDR3 has 15 amino acids. The V and J ends lost 3 bases and 2 bases respectively, with 12 bases between them. Germline assignment: CDR1 SGHAT and CDR2 FQNNGV. In DNA form, the CDR3 reads TGTGCCAGCAGCTTCCAGGGGGGGCCCACAGATACGCAGTATTTT. It yields the protein CASSFQGGPTDTQYF.

This clone came up once. The V and J genes are TRBV10-3 and TRBJ1-2; D uncertain. The germline CDR1 and CDR2 sequences are ENHRY and SYGVKD. Trimming cost V 0 bases and J 6 bases, with 8 bases left between them. The CDR3 loop spans 13 amino acids. DNA of the CDR3: TGTGCCATCAGTGAGTCGTCTCGGGATGGCTACACCTTC. Translating it yields CAISESSRDGYTF.

The CDR3 bases are TGTGCCAGCAGCTTAAGTGACAGGGGGGAGTATGAGCAGTTCTTC. This encodes CASSLSDRGEYEQFF. The chain has TRBV7-3 and TRBJ2-1, with 9 bases matching TRBD1. V dropped 1 base and J dropped 8; count of bases not matched to a gene: 6. The germline V gene has CDR1 SGHTA and CDR2 FQGTGA. The length of the CDR3 is 15 residues. The full variable domain, rest sourced from reference TRBV7-3 and TRBJ2-1, is GAGVSQTPSNKVTEKGKYVELRCDPISGHTALYWYRQSLGQGPEFLIYFQGTGAADDSGLPNDRFFAVRPEGSVSTLKIQRTERGDSAVYLCASSLSDRGEYEQFFGPGTRLTVL.

The chain employs TRBV5-1 and TRBJ2-7; D unresolved. Germline V gene data show CDR1 as SGHRS and CDR2 as YFSETQ. V was clipped by 4 bases and J by 2 bases, with 13 bases between them. This CDR3 has 14 amino acids. This chain's CDR3 is CASSSRSAPYEQYF. The CDR3 bases are TGCGCCAGCAGCAGTAGATCGGCCCCCTACGAGCAGTACTTC.

The chain couples TRBV25-1 to TRBJ2-3, with unresolved D. The CDR3 contains 15 residues. The V and J ends lost 3 bases and 0 bases respectively, with 10 bases between them. CDR1 and CDR2 (germline): MGHDK, SYGVNS. CDR3 in DNA: TGTGCCAGCAGTGATTTCGGGCGTAGCACAGATACGCAGTATTTT. Amino acid sequence: CASSDFGRSTDTQYF. Together with reference TRBV25-1 and TRBJ2-3, the CDR3 gives the full variable domain: EADIYQTPRYLVIGTGKKITLECSQTMGHDKMYWYQQDPGMELHLIHYSYGVNSTEKGDLSSESTVSRIRTEHFPLTLESARPSHTSQYLCASSDFGRSTDTQYFGPGTRLTVL.

In its sample, this clone was seen once. The V gene is TRBV12-5, the J gene TRBJ2-2, with D hard to call. The CDR3 loop spans 12 amino acids. CDR1 and CDR2 (germline): LGHNT, FRNRAP. V lost 6 bases to trimming and J lost 7 bases, with 9 bases between them. In DNA, the CDR3 is TGTGCTAGTGGCCCCGACGGCGGGGAGCTGTTTTTT. It is translated as CASGPDGGELFF.

The chain links TRBV6-5 to TRBJ2-3; D not certain. With 6 bases removed from V and 2 bases from J, the gap between germline ends came to 15 bases. There are 15 residues in the CDR3. Germline CDR1 reads MNHEY; CDR2 reads SVGAGI. This CDR3 is CASSSSAGYTDTQYF. DNA for the CDR3: TGTGCCAGCAGCTCCTCCGCAGGCTACACAGATACGCAGTATTTT.

The chain uses TRBV5-4 and TRBJ2-5, with 12 bases identical to TRBD2. From germline, CDR1 is SGHNT and CDR2 YYREEE (reference sequence). The CDR3 consists of 18 residues. V dropped 0 bases and J dropped 5; count of bases not matched to a gene: 11. The CDR3 protein is CASSLGGTSGWDRETQYF. CDR3 DNA: TGTGCCAGCAGCTTGGGAGGGACTAGCGGGTGGGATAGGGAGACCCAGTACTTC.

The CDR3 DNA sequence: TGCGCCAGCAGAAAAAGGAACTCGCTTTACTACGAGCAGTACTTC. Translation: CASRKRNSLYYEQYF. This chain uses TRBV10-1 with TRBJ2-7; D unresolved. CDR3 length: 15 amino acids. Trimming pared 6 bases from V and 3 bases from J, leaving 18 bases between. Germline V gives CDR1 WNHNN, CDR2 SYGVQD (reference sequence).

The chain uses TRBV9 and TRBJ2-1; no definite D call. The CDR3 is made up of 12 amino acids. V shed 0 bases and J shed 8 bases, with 6 bases lying between them. Germline assignment: CDR1 SGDLS and CDR2 YYNGEE. Here the CDR3 reads CASSVGNYEQFF. CDR3 DNA sequence: TGTGCCAGCAGCGTAGGGAACTATGAGCAGTTCTTC.